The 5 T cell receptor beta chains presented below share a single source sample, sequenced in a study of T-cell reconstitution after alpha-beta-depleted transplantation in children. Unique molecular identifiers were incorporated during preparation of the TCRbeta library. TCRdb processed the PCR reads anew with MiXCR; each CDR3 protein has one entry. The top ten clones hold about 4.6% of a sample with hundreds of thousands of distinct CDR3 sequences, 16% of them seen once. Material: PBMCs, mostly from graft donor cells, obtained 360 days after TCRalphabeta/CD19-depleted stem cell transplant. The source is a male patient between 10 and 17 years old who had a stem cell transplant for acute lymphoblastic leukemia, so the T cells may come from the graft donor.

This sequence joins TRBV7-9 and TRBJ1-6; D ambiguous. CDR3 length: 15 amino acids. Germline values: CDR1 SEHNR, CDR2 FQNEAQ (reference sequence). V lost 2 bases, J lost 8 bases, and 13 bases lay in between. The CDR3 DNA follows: TGTGCCAGCAGCTTACCGAGGCCGCGGGATTCACCCCTCCACTTT. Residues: CASSLPRPRDSPLHF.

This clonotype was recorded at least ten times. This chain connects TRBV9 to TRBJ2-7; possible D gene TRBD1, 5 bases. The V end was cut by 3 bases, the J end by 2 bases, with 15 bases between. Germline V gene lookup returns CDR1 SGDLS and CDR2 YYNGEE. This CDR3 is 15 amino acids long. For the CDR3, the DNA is TGTGCCAGCAGCGCCACGACAGATGCCACCTACGAGCAGTACTTC. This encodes CASSATTDATYEQYF.

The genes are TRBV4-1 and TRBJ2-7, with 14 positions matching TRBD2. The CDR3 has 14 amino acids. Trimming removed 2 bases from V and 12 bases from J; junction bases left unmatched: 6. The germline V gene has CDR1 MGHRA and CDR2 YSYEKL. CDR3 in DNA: TGCGCCAGCAGCCAATCGGGACTAGCGGGAGAGTTGTACTTC. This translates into CASSQSGLAGELYF.

The CDR3 region is CASSEYGRGTDTQYF. CDR3 sequence (DNA): TGTGCCAGCAGTGAATATGGCAGGGGCACAGATACGCAGTATTTT. V usage is TRBV25-1 and J usage is TRBJ2-3; a weak D match, TRBD1 (5 bases). The CDR3 has 15 residues. CDR1 is MGHDK, CDR2 SYGVNS, per germline. Trimming pared 0 bases from V and 1 base from J, leaving 8 bases between. Variable domain in full (rest from reference TRBV25-1 and TRBJ2-3): EADIYQTPRYLVIGTGKKITLECSQTMGHDKMYWYQQDPGMELHLIHYSYGVNSTEKGDLSSESTVSRIRTEHFPLTLESARPSHTSQYLCASSEYGRGTDTQYFGPGTRLTVL.

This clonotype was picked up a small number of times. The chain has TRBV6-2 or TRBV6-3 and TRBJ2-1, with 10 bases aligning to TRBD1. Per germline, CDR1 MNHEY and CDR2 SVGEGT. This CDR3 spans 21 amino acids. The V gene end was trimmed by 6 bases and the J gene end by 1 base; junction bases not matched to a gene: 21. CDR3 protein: CASSGPDRGRWGGSSYNEQFF. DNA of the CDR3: TGTGCCAGCAGCGGACCCGACAGGGGGCGTTGGGGCGGGAGTTCCTACAATGAGCAGTTCTTC.